This T cell receptor (beta chain) was sequenced during a study of tumor and adjacent non-tumor tissue in lung cancer. Study-wide background: Patients were aged roughly 30 to 76, around ten men and roughly five women, stage I to III. Each sample yielded roughly 4.2 million productive TCRbeta reads on average. The study's findings and limits: Compared with tumor, normal lung showed significantly lower TCR diversity.

This sample's RNA came from whole unsorted tissue. Comment on this clonotype: The antigen is unknown.

A modified ARM-PCR protocol with three rounds of nested PCR amplified TCRbeta. MiXCR, applied by TCRdb to the multiplex PCR reads, yields one record per CDR3 protein. The sample includes more than 95,000 distinct CDR3 sequences, over 65% seen only once; the top ten take about 13%. Germline CDR1 DFQATT, CDR2 SNEGSKA (reference sequence). CDR3 length: 14 amino acids. V lost 4 bases and J 3 bases, leaving 13 bases between the germline ends. Material for sequencing was lung tumor tissue. This chain uses TRBV20-1 with TRBJ2-1; D is unresolved. The clonotype comes from a man aged 30-40 years with non-small cell lung cancer. This CDR3 is CSAIQPESYNEQFF. As DNA, the CDR3 is TGCAGTGCTATACAACCGGAGAGCTACAATGAGCAGTTCTTC.